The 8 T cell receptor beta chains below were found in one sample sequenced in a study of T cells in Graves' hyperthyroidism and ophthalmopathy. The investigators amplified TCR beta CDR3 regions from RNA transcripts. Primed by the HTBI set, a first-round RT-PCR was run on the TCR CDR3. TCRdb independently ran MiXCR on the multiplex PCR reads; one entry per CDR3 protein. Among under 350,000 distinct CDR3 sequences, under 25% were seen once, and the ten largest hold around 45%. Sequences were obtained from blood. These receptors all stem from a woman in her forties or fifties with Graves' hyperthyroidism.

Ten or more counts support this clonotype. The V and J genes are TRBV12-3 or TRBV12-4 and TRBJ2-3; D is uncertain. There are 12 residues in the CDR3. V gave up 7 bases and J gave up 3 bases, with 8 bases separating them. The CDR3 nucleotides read TGTGCCAGCACTCCTCTAACAGATACGCAGTATTTT. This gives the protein CASTPLTDTQYF.

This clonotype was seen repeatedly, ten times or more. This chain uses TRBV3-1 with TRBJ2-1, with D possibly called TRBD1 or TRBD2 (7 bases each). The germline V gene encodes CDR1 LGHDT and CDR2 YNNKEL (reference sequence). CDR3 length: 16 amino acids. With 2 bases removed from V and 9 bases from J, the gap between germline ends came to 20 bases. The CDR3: CASSQLGRGGKSEQFF. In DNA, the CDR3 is TGTGCCAGCAGCCAATTAGGCAGGGGGGGGAAGAGTGAGCAGTTCTTC.

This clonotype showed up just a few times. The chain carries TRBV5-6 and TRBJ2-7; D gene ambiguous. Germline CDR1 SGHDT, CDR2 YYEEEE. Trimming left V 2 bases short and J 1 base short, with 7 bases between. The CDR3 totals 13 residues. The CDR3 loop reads CASSFPGSYEQYF. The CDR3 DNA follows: TGTGCCAGCAGCTTCCCCGGATCCTACGAGCAGTACTTC. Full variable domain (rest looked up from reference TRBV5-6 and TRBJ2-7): DAGVTQSPTHLIKTRGQQVTLRCSPKSGHDTVSWYQQALGQGPQFIFQYYEEEERQRGNFPDRFSGHQFPNYSSELNVNALLLGDSALYLCASSFPGSYEQYFGPGTRLTVT.

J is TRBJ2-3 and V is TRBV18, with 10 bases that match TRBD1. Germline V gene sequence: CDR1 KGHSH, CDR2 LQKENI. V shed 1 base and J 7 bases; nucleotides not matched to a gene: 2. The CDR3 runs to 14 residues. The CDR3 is CASSPRDRGHTQYF. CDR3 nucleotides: TGTGCCAGCTCACCACGGGACAGGGGTCATACGCAGTATTTT.

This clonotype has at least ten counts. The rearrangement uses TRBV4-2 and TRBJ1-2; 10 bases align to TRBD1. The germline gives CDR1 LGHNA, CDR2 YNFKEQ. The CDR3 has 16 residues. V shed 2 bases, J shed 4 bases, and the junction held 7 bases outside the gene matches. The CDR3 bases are TGTGCCAGCAGCCAACAACTGGGACAGGGGAGCTATGGCTACACCTTC. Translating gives CASSQQLGQGSYGYTF.

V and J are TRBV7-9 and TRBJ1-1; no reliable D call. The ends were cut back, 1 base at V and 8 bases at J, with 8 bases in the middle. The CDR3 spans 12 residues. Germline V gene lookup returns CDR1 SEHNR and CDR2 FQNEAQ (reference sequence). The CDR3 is CASSLGDGEAFF. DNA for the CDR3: TGTGCCAGCAGCTTAGGGGATGGGGAAGCTTTCTTT.

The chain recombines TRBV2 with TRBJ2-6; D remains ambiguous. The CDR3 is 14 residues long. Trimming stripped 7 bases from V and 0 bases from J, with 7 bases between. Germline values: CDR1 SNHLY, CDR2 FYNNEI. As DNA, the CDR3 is TGTGCCAGCACCATTGTCTCTGGGGCCAACGTCCTGACTTTC. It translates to CASTIVSGANVLTF.

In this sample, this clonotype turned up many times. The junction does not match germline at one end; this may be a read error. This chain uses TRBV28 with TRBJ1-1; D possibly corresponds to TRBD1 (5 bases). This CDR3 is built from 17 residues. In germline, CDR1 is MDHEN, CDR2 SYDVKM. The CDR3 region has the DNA TGTGCCAGCAGTTTACCAGGACTGTCTGTCGGGGGATTTGAATCTTTCTTT. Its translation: CASSLPGLSVGGFESFF.